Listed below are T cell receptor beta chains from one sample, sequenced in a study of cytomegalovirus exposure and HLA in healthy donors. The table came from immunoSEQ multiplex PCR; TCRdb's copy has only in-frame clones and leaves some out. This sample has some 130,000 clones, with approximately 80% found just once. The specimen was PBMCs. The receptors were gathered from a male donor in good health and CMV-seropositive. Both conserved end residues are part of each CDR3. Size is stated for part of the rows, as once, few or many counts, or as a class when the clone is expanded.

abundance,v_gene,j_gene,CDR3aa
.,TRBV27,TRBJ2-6,CASSNRGANVLTF
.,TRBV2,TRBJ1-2,CASSSLSQGARGYTF
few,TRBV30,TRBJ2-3,CAWGQRERDTQYF
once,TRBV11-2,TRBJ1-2,CASGSIQTGDRTF
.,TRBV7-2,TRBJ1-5,CASSFSRQANQPQHF
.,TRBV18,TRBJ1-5,CASSSVPGQGRGGQPQHF
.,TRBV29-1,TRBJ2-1,CSVVPGSGRTEQFF
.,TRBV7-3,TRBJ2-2,CASTQVGANTGELFF
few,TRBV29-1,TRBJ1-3,CSVDGQGAGNTIYF
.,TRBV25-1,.,CASWSQPLSEQYF
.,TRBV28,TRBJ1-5,CASSLWRVGNQPQHF
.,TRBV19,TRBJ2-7,CASSPSGYEQYF
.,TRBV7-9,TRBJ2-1,CASIPPGGFYNEQFF
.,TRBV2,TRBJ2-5,CASRTPGVRGETQYF
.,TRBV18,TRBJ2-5,CASSPTAGAGETQYF
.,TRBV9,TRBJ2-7,CASSGTGTANSYEQYF
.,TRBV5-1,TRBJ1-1,CASDAISGVMNTEAFF
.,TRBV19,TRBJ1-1,CASSIRTEGNTEAFF
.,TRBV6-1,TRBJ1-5,CASRGRGESNQPQHF
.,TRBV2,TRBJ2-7,CASSEGPFSYEQYF
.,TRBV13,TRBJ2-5,CASSPEGGRARETQYF
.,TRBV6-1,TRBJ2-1,CASSKAAGFNEQFF
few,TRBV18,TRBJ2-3,CASSPGLATDTQYF
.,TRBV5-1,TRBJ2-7,CASSLAGTYEQYF
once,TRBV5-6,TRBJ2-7,CASSYDSTYEQYF
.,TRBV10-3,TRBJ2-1,CAISATSGSPYNEQFF
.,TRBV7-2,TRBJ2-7,CASSLESSGEQYF
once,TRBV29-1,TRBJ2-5,CSVEDSGREQETQYF
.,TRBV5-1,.,CASSLGGGERALDEQYF
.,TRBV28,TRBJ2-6,CASSLGLAGGGGANVLTF
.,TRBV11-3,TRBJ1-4,CAGQSCEKLFF
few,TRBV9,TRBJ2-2,CASSPTNTGSGELFF
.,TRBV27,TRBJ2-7,CASSWGLALSYEQYF
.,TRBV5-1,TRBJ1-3,CASSSGQLSGNTIYF
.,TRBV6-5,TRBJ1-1,CASRTGPHTEAFF
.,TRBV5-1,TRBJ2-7,CASSGGATLSYEQYF
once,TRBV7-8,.,CASSRGRTSTYEQYF
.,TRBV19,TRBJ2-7,CASKTGTGPYEQYF
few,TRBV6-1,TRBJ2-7,CASAYNYEQYF
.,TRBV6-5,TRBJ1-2,CASSYPAGEAGYTF
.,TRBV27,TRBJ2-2,CASRQGSTGELFF
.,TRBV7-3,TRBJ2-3,CASRLGQGAQYF
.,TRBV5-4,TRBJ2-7,CASSSGQGLYEQYF
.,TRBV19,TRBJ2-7,CASSPTSGTPYEQYF
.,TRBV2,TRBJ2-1,CATRTRESSYNEQFF
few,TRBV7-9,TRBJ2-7,CASSLGTGGTYEQYF
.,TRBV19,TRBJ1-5,CASSTPGQGFDQPQHF
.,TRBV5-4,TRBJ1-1,CASSRTGFSTEAFF
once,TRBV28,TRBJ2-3,CASSQRVDNTDTQYF
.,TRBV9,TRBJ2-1,CASSVDEREGRNEQFF
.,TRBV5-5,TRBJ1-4,CASSFSSGANEKLFF
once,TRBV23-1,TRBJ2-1,CASSQSGGAGGVYNEQFF
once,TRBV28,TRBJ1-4,CASSLMSGTNEKLFF
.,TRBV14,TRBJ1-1,CASSRVGAARGDTEAFF
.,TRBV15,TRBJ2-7,CATSRDLSGVYEQYF